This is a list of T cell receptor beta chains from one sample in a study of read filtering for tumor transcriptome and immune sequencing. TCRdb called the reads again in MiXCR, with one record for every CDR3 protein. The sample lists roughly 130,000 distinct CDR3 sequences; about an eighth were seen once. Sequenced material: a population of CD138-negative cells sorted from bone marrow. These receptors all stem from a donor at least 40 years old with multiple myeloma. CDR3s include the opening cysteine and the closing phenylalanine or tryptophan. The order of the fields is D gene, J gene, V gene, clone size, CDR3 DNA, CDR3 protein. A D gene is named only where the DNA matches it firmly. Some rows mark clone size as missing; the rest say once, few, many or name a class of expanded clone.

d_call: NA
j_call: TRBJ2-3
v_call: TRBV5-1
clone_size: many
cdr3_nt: TGCGCCAGCAGAGCAACCCCGGGAGATACGCAGTATTTT
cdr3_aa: CASRATPGDTQYF

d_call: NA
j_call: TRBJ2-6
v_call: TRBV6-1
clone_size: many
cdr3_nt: TGTGCCAGCAGTCCCCTGGTTAGCTCTGGGGCCAACGTCCTGACTTTC
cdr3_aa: CASSPLVSSGANVLTF

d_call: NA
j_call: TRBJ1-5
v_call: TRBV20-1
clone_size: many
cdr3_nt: TGCAGTGCTAGAGCCTGGGGGGGTGGCAATCAGCCCCAGCATTTT
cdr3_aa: CSARAWGGGNQPQHF

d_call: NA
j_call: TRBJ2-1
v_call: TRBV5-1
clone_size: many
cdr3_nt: TGCGCCAGCAGCTTCACCCGCAACTACAATGAGCAGTTCTTC
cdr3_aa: CASSFTRNYNEQFF

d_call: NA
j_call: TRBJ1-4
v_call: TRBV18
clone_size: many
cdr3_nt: TGTGCCAGCTCACCTCGGTCAGGTCTCCCCAATGAAAAACTGTTTTTT
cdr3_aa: CASSPRSGLPNEKLFF

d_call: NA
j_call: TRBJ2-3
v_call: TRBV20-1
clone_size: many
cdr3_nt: TGCAGTGCTAGGTCGTGGAGAACAGAGGCAGATACGCAGTATTTT
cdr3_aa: CSARSWRTEADTQYF

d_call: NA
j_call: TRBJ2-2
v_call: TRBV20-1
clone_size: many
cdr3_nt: TGCAGTGCTAGAGCTACCCAAGCTTGGACCGGGGAGCTGTTTTTT
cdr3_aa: CSARATQAWTGELFF

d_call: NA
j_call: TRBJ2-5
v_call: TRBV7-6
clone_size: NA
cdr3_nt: TGTGCCAGCAGCTTAGAGGCTACGAGGCTACAGTACTTC
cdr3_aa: CASSLEATRLQYF

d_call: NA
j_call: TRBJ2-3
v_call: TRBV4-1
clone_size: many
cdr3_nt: TGCGCCAGCAGCCAAGATTGGGATGTGGGCGGCACAGATACGCAGTATTTT
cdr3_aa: CASSQDWDVGGTDTQYF

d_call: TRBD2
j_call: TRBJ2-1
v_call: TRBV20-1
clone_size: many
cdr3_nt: TGCAGTGCTCGACTAGCGGGGGGCTACAATGAGCAGTTCTTC
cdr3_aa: CSARLAGGYNEQFF

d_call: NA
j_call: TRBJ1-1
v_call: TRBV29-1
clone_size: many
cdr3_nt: TGCAGCGTCGGCCAGGGTGTGAACACTGAAGCTTTCTTT
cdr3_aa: CSVGQGVNTEAFF

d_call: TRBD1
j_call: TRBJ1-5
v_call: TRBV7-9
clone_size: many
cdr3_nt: TGTGCCAGCAGCTCAGACCGGACAGGCGATCCTAATCAGCCCCAGCATTTT
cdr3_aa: CASSSDRTGDPNQPQHF

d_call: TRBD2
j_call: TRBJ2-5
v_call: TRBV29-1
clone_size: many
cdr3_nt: TGCAGCGTTGGAGCGACTAGCGGGACTTACCAAGAGACCCAGTACTTC
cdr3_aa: CSVGATSGTYQETQYF

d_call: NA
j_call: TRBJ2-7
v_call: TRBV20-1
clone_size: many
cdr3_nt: TGCAGTGCTAGAGATTTGGGATACGAGCAGTACTTC
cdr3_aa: CSARDLGYEQYF

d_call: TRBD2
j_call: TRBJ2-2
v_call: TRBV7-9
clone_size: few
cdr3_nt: TGTGCCAGCAGCTTAACACGACTAGCGGGAAGGGCCGGGGAGCTGTTTTTT
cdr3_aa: CASSLTRLAGRAGELFF

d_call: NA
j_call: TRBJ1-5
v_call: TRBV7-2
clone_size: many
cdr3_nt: TGTGCCAGCAGCCCGTTTACTAGTCAGCCCCAGCATTTT
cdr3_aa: CASSPFTSQPQHF

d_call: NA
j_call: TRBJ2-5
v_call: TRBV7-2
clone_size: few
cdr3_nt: TGTGCCAGCAGCTTAGTTAGTTCAGAGACCCAGTACTTC
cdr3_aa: CASSLVSSETQYF

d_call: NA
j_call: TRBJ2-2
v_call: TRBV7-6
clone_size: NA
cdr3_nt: TGTGCCAGCAGTTTGGACCCGCAGCGCGGGGAGCTGTTTTTT
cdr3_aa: CASSLDPQRGELFF

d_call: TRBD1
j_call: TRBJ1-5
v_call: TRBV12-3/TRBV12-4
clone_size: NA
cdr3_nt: TGTGCCAGCAGCCTAGGACAGGGGTTACAGCCCCAGCATTTT
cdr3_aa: CASSLGQGLQPQHF

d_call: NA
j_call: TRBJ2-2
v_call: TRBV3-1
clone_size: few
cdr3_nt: TGTGCCAGCAGCCATGCCGGGGTTCGGAACGGGGAGCTGTTTTTT
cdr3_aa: CASSHAGVRNGELFF

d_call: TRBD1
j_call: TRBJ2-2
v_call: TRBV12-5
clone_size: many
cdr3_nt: TGTGCTAGTGGTTTGGGGGACAGGGCCGGCGGGGAGCTGTTTTTT
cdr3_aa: CASGLGDRAGGELFF

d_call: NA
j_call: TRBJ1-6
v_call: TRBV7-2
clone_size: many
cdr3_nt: TGTGCCAGCAGCCCTAGTAGGGTGGGCAGACATTCACCCCTCCACTTT
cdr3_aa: CASSPSRVGRHSPLHF

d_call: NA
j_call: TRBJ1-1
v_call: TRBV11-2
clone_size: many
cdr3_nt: TGTGCCAGCAGCCGAGAAAGGACTGAAGCTTTCTTT
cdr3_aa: CASSRERTEAFF

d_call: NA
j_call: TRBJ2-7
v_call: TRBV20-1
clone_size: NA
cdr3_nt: TGCAGAGCCTCTAAAGGAGACAGACCAACTTACGAGCAGTACTTC
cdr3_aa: CRASKGDRPTYEQYF

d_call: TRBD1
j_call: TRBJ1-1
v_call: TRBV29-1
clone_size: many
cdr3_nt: TGCAGCGTTCTACGGGACAGGGACCTATCCACGCCTGAAGCTTTCTTT
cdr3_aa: CSVLRDRDLSTPEAFF

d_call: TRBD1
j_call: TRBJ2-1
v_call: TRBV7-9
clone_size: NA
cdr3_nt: TGTGCCAGCAGCACCGGACAGGGTGCCCTAGTGCAGTTCTTC
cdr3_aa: CASSTGQGALVQFF

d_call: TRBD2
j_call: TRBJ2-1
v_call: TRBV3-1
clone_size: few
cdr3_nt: TGTGCCAGCAGCCAGGGACTAGTTGGGGACAAGGAGCAGTTCTTC
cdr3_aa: CASSQGLVGDKEQFF

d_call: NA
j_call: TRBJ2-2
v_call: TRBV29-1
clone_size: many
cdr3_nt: TGCAGCGCAGGACAGACCGGGGAGCTGTTTTTT
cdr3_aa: CSAGQTGELFF

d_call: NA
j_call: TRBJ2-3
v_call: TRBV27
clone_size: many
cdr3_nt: TGTGCCAGCAGTTTATTAGGGTCGGGAGCAGATACGCAGTATTTT
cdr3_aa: CASSLLGSGADTQYF

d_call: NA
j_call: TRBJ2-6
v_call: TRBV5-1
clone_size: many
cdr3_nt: TGCGCCAGCAGCCTGGGACGGGGGGCCGCTGGGGCCAACGTCCTGACTTTC
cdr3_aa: CASSLGRGAAGANVLTF

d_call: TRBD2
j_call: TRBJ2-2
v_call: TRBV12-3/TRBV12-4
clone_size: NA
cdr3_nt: TGTGCCACCCGAAGGGAGGGCAACACCGGGGAGCTGTTTTTT
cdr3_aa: CATRREGNTGELFF

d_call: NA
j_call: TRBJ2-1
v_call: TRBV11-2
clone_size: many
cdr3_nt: TGTGCCAGCAGCCAAGAGCGCGGCTCCTACAATGAGCAGTTCTTC
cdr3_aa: CASSQERGSYNEQFF

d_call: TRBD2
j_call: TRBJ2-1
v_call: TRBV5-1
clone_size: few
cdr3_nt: TGCGCCAGCAGCTTGCGCGGGAGCGATGAGCAGTTCTTC
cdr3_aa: CASSLRGSDEQFF

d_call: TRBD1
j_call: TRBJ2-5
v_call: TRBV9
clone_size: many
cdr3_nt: TGTGCCAGCAGCCCCGGGACAGCCCAAGAGACCCAGTACTTC
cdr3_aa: CASSPGTAQETQYF

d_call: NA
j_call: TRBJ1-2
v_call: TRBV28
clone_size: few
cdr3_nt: TGTGCCAGCAGTTTATTTAGAGGCAGCTATGGCTACACCTTC
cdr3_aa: CASSLFRGSYGYTF

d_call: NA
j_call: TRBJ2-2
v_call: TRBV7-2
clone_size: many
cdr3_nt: TGTGCCAGCAGCTTAGTGTTAGCTTCCAACACCGGGGAGCTGTTTTTT
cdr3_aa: CASSLVLASNTGELFF

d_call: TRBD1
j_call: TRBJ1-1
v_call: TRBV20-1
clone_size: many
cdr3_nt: TGCAGTGCTAGAGAGGCAGGGGGGAACACTGAAGCTTTCTTT
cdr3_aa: CSAREAGGNTEAFF

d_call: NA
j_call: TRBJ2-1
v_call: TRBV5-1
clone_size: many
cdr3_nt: TGCGCCAGCAGCGTCTCAGGAGGGGGCTACAATGAGCAGTTCTTC
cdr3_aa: CASSVSGGGYNEQFF

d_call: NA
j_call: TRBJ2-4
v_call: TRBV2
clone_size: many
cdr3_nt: TGTGCCAGCTCTCCAAAGGGCATTCAGTACTTC
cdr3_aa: CASSPKGIQYF

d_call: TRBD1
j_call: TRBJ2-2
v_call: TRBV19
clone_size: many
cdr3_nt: TGTGCCAGTGGGCGGGACAGGGGAACCGACGGAACCGGGGAGCTGTTTTTT
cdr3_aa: CASGRDRGTDGTGELFF

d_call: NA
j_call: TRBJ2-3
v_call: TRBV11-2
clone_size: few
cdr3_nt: TGTGCCAGCAGCTTGGAAAGGGATCGTCGGGGCACAGATACGCAGTATTTT
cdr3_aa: CASSLERDRRGTDTQYF